The 24 T cell receptor beta chains given below trace back to one sample, sequenced in a study of blood T cell repertoires in COVID-19 (dated by TCRdb to 2020 to 2022). Preparation of the library involved the immunoSEQ multiplex PCR assay. TCRdb took this table from immuneACCESS and kept in-frame rearrangements with V and J called. Such tables lack part of the clones; where checked against another copy, unresolved V genes explain under half of the gap, and the rest is unexplained. The sample table lists about 190,000 clones, around 80% of them with a count of one. The ten largest clones take up approximately 12% of the sample. Sequencing was done on a sample of peripheral blood. The receptors originated from a man aged 50 to 60 who had recovered from COVID-19.

Comments on this clone: Other DNA sequences from this sample encode an identical CDR3 as well. This sequence joins TRBV28 and TRBJ2-7, with a tentative D call TRBD2 (6 bases). The V end lost 4 bases, the J end lost 2 bases, and 12 bases lay between the germline ends. CDR3 length: 14 residues. In germline, CDR1 is MDHEN, CDR2 SYDVKM. CDR3 coding DNA: TGTGCCAGCAGTTCCGGGACTGGCGCCTACGAGCAGTACTTC. This translates into CASSSGTGAYEQYF. The variable domain in full, with the rest retrieved from reference TRBV28 and TRBJ2-7, is DVKVTQSSRYLVKRTGEKVFLECVQDMDHENMFWYRQDPGLGLRLIYFSYDVKMKEKGDIPEGYSVSREKKERFSLILESASTNQTSMYLCASSSGTGAYEQYFGPGTRLTVT.

On this clone: At the DNA level, this CDR3 is encoded by other sequences in the same sample as well. The J gene is TRBJ1-1, the V gene TRBV27; D is perhaps TRBD1 (5 bases). This CDR3 contains 15 residues. CDR1 MNHEY and CDR2 SMNVEV come from the germline V gene (reference sequence). V shed 1 base and J shed 0 bases, with 9 bases lying between them. The CDR3 nucleotides are TGTGCCAGCAGTTTATATACAGGTATGAACACTGAAGCTTTCTTT. Its translation: CASSLYTGMNTEAFF.

The chain has TRBV7-9 and TRBJ1-4; 7 positions match TRBD1. CDR1 and CDR2 from the germline V gene are SEHNR and FQNEAQ (reference sequence). The length of the CDR3 is 14 residues. Trimming removed 5 bases from V and 4 bases from J; junction bases left unmatched: 4. CDR3 sequence reads: CASSPRGLNEKLFF. The CDR3 DNA sequence: TGTGCCAGCAGCCCGAGGGGGCTTAATGAAAAACTGTTTTTT.

The chain carries TRBV4-3 and TRBJ2-7; D not certain. The CDR3 extends over 14 amino acids. The germline gives CDR1 LGHNA, CDR2 YSLEER. V lost 4 bases and J 1 base, leaving 11 bases between the germline ends. CDR3 sequence reads: CASSPDLNSYEQYF. The CDR3 bases are TGCGCCAGCAGCCCAGACTTAAATTCCTACGAGCAGTACTTC.

This clone was detected only a few times. In DNA, the CDR3 is TGTGCCAGCAGTTACAACCACCGGTCGGATACGCAGTATTTT. Translating gives CASSYNHRSDTQYF. The chain recombines TRBV6-6 with TRBJ2-3; unclear D gene. This CDR3 contains 14 residues. V was trimmed by 2 bases and J by 6 bases, leaving 12 bases between them. Germline CDR1 MNHNY, CDR2 SVGAGI (reference sequence).

The V gene is TRBV27, the J gene TRBJ1-6; possible D gene TRBD1, 5 bases. This CDR3 has 13 amino acids. Trimming removed 2 bases at V and 7 bases at J, with 6 bases between. The V gene's germline CDR1 is MNHEY and CDR2 SMNVEV (reference sequence). DNA of the CDR3: TGTGCCAGCAGTTTAGGGGGGAATTCACCCCTCCACTTT. Protein: CASSLGGNSPLHF.

The V call is TRBV28, the J call TRBJ2-1, with a weak D call TRBD1 (6 bases). V lost 5 bases, J lost 5 bases, and 16 bases lay in between. Germline V gives CDR1 MDHEN, CDR2 SYDVKM. CDR3 length: 15 residues. The CDR3 spells CASSIQGPLNNEQFF. As DNA, the CDR3 is TGTGCCAGCAGTATACAGGGCCCTCTGAACAATGAGCAGTTCTTC.

The table lists this clone with a count of one. The chain recombines TRBV7-6 with TRBJ2-5, with 8 bases matching TRBD1. J lost 4 bases, V lost 1 base, and 8 bases had no gene match. The CDR3 covers 16 residues. Germline values: CDR1 SGHVS, CDR2 FNYEAQ. The CDR3 region is CASSLGWTGTRETQYF. In DNA form, the CDR3 reads TGTGCCAGCAGCTTAGGATGGACAGGGACAAGAGAGACCCAGTACTTC. Full variable domain (remainder filled in from reference TRBV7-6 and TRBJ2-5): GAGVSQSPRYKVTKRGQDVALRCDPISGHVSLYWYRQALGQGPEFLTYFNYEAQQDKSGLPNDRFSAERPEGSISTLTIQRTEQRDSAMYRCASSLGWTGTRETQYFGPGTRLLVL.

The rearrangement joins TRBV3-1 (or the pseudogene TRBV3-2) to TRBJ1-2; D is unclear. CDR3 length: 13 amino acids. Trimming shortened V by 6 bases and J by 4 bases, and 12 bases separated the two germline ends. Per the germline V gene, CDR1 is LGHDT and CDR2 is YNNKEL (reference sequence). In DNA form, the CDR3 reads TGTGCCAGCAGTGCTACTCGCACCTATGGCTACACCTTC. It is translated as CASSATRTYGYTF.

This chain uses TRBV5-4 with TRBJ2-1, with 11 bases that match TRBD2. The CDR3 has 15 amino acids. The J segment lost 9 bases and the V segment lost 2 bases, leaving 7 bases of the junction unmatched. Germline CDR1 reads SGHNT; CDR2 reads YYREEE (reference sequence). The CDR3 loop reads CASSFRLAGRGEQFF. Here the CDR3 DNA reads TGTGCCAGCAGCTTTAGACTAGCGGGGCGGGGTGAGCAGTTCTTC.

The chain is built from TRBV19 and TRBJ1-1; D gene uncertain. CDR1 is LNHDA and CDR2 is SQIVND in the germline V gene (reference sequence). This CDR3 has 13 residues. Trimming stripped 7 bases from V and 5 bases from J, with 14 bases between. CDR3 region: CASTSAEGTEAFF. The DNA of the CDR3 is TGTGCCAGTACTTCCGCGGAGGGTACTGAAGCTTTCTTT.

J is TRBJ2-4 and V is TRBV2, with D perhaps TRBD2 (6 bases). The CDR3 is made up of 15 amino acids. The germline V and J ends were trimmed by 6 bases and 0 bases, with 12 bases remaining between them. From germline, CDR1 is SNHLY and CDR2 FYNNEI. The CDR3 DNA reads as TGTGCCAGCAGAGATCGGGGACTAGCCAAAAACATTCAGTACTTC. Encoded protein: CASRDRGLAKNIQYF.

This sequence joins TRBV5-1 and TRBJ2-1; 10 bases line up with TRBD2. Germline trimming cut 4 bases from V and 2 bases from J; bases unmatched to any gene: 6. Per the germline V gene, CDR1 is SGHRS and CDR2 is YFSETQ. This CDR3 is built from 16 residues. The chain's CDR3 is CASSPSTSGAYNEQFF. The CDR3 DNA sequence: TGCGCCAGCAGCCCTAGTACTAGCGGGGCCTACAATGAGCAGTTCTTC.

The chain carries TRBV24-1 and TRBJ1-4, with 12 nucleotides matching TRBD1. This CDR3 spans 18 amino acids. Germline loops: CDR1 KGHDR, CDR2 SFDVKD. Germline trimming cut 8 bases from V and 1 base from J; bases unmatched to any gene: 10. CDR3 in amino acids: CATKTRDRGRETNEKLFF. The CDR3 region has the DNA TGTGCCACCAAAACAAGGGACAGGGGGCGCGAAACTAATGAAAAACTGTTTTTT.

The chain recombines TRBV24-1 with TRBJ2-7; no firm D call. Between the trimmed V and J ends, which lost 4 bases and 9 bases, there was a span of 24 bases. The CDR3 has 16 amino acids. From germline, CDR1 is KGHDR and CDR2 SFDVKD. The CDR3 reads CATSDSGSPSLSRQYF. The CDR3 DNA reads as TGTGCCACCAGTGACTCCGGGTCCCCCAGCCTCAGCCGGCAGTACTTC.

The rearrangement joins TRBV5-1 to TRBJ1-5; possibly TRBD1 for D (6 bases). The length of the CDR3 is 14 residues. CDR1 and CDR2 (germline): SGHRS, YFSETQ. V lost 0 bases and J lost 6, with 10 bases in between. Here the CDR3 reads CASSLEAGVQPQHF. CDR3 DNA: TGCGCCAGCAGCTTGGAGGCAGGGGTTCAGCCCCAGCATTTT. Full variable domain (missing parts from reference TRBV5-1 and TRBJ1-5): KAGVTQTPRYLIKTRGQQVTLSCSPISGHRSVSWYQQTPGQGLQFLFEYFSETQRNKGNFPGRFSGRQFSNSRSEMNVSTLELGDSALYLCASSLEAGVQPQHFGDGTRLSIL.

The chain combines TRBV30 with TRBJ1-5; D not certain. V was trimmed by 3 bases and J by 7 bases, leaving 19 bases between them. The CDR3 covers 15 residues. The germline V gene encodes CDR1 GTSNPN and CDR2 SVGIG (reference sequence). The CDR3 reads CAWSPGGIQSQPQHF. CDR3 DNA sequence: TGTGCCTGGAGCCCAGGAGGCATACAGAGCCAGCCCCAGCATTTT.

The chain carries TRBV6-5 and TRBJ2-5; D perhaps matches TRBD1 (6 bases). In germline, CDR1 is MNHEY, CDR2 SVGAGI. CDR3 size: 15 residues. The V end lost 5 bases, the J end lost 1 base, and 14 bases lay between the germline ends. The CDR3 nucleotides are TGTGCCAGCAGTCGGACAGCCACATCCCAAGAGACCCAGTACTTC. Protein: CASSRTATSQETQYF.

The chain is built from TRBV19 and TRBJ2-2; weak D call: TRBD2 (6 bases). V was clipped by 6 bases and J by 1 base, with 15 bases between them. Germline V gives CDR1 LNHDA, CDR2 SQIVND (reference sequence). The CDR3 consists of 16 residues. CDR3: CASRLWLRGNTGELFF. The CDR3 DNA is TGTGCCAGTAGACTTTGGCTGCGGGGGAACACCGGGGAGCTGTTTTTT. Filled out from reference TRBV19 and TRBJ2-2, the complete variable domain reads DGGITQSPKYLFRKEGQNVTLSCEQNLNHDAMYWYRQDPGQGLRLIYYSQIVNDFQKGDIAEGYSVSREKKESFPLTVTSAQKNPTAFYLCASRLWLRGNTGELFFGEGSRLTVL.

V gene TRBV19 combines with J gene TRBJ1-1; D may be TRBD1 (5 bases). Per germline, CDR1 LNHDA and CDR2 SQIVND (reference sequence). Trimming took off 4 bases at V and 1 base at J, with 19 bases between the two ends. The CDR3 is made up of 17 amino acids. The CDR3 loop reads CASSRDLGAGGNTEAFF. For the CDR3, the DNA is TGTGCCAGTAGTAGGGACCTGGGCGCCGGGGGGAACACTGAAGCTTTCTTT.

The CDR3 is CATSEDNHRGQYF. CDR3 DNA sequence: TGTGCCACCAGTGAAGACAACCACCGGGGGCAGTATTTT. V is TRBV24-1 and J is TRBJ2-3, with D perhaps matching TRBD2 (5 bases). Trimming shortened V by 4 bases and J by 11 bases, and 15 bases separated the two germline ends. The CDR3 runs to 13 residues. CDR1 is KGHDR and CDR2 is SFDVKD in the germline V gene.

This clone turned up a few times. The chain is built from TRBV19 and TRBJ2-3, with a tentative D call TRBD1 (5 bases). CDR3 size: 13 residues. The V gene's germline CDR1 is LNHDA and CDR2 SQIVND (reference sequence). Deletions cut 1 base from V and 3 bases from J, with 5 bases between. The CDR3: CASSIAGTDTQYF. CDR3 nucleotide sequence: TGTGCCAGTAGTATAGCAGGGACAGATACGCAGTATTTT.

This clone occurred a few times. CDR3 in amino acids: CASSLASQQGRFTDTQYF. The DNA for the CDR3 is TGTGCCAGCAGCTTAGCGAGCCAACAGGGCCGGTTCACAGATACGCAGTATTTT. The gene calls are TRBV7-2 and TRBJ2-3, with D maybe TRBD1 (6 bases). Germline-derived CDR1 and CDR2 are SGHTA and FQGNSA. V gave up 0 bases and J gave up 2 bases, with 18 bases separating them. This CDR3 is 18 amino acids long. The full variable domain, with the rest looked up from reference TRBV7-2 and TRBJ2-3, is GAGVSQSPSNKVTEKGKDVELRCDPISGHTALYWYRQSLGQGLEFLIYFQGNSAPDKSGLPSDRFSAERTGGSVSTLTIQRTQQEDSAVYLCASSLASQQGRFTDTQYFGPGTRLTVL.

The V gene is TRBV25-1, the J gene TRBJ1-1; D gene ambiguous. There are 14 residues in the CDR3. The germline V gene encodes CDR1 MGHDK and CDR2 SYGVNS. V dropped 5 bases and J dropped 1 base, with 11 bases sitting between them. The CDR3 sequence is CASSPYGRNTEAFF. In DNA form, the CDR3 reads TGTGCCAGCAGTCCATATGGTAGGAACACTGAAGCTTTCTTT.